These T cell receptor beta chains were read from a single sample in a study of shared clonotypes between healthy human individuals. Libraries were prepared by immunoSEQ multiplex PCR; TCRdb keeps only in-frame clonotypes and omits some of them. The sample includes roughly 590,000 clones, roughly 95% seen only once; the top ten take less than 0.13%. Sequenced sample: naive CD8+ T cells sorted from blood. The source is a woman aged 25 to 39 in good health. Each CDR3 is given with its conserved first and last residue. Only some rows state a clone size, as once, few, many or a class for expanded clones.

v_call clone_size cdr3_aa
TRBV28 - CASSSETSGKPNEQFF
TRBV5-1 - CASSLETSSGTREQYF
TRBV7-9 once CASSPGDRPHTPLHF
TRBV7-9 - CASSLTSGSYEQYF
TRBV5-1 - CASSLEGGIQPQHF
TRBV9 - CASSEMRYNEQFF
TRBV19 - CASSIGRNTEAFF
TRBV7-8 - CASSPSSGSVDEQFF
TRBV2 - CASSGLAVTGELFF
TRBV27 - CASSLSPLYEQYF
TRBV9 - CASSVGVGWTSGTHEQFF
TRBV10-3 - CAISESPEFYEQYF
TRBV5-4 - CASSLLDFGGEQYF
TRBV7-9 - CASSLELTGPTYEQYF
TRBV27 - CASSTSGTVYEQYF
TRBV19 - CASSTYAGRETQYF
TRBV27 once CASRPRTGGIYEQYF
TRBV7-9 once CASSPRGRDWIYEQYF
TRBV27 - CASSLFLRVAYNEQFF
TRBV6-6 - CASSSLLNTGELFF
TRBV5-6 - CASSFRRNLQETQYF
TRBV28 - CASSLGEGGEQYF
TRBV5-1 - CASSLGGWLAPRGSTDTQYF
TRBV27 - CASSQGTQGAYNEQFF
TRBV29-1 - CSVIGTGLTEQYF
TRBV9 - CASSVATSVATSTDTQYF
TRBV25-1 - CASRASSLGWLHF
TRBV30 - CAWSGPGPDCGNTIYF
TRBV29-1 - CSVERDGTGVEAFF
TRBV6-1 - CASSEWTGDYEQYF
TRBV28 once CASSLFSRSTDTQYF
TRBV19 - CASSSEGGTQYF
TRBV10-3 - CAISESPTGIASEKLFF
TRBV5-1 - CASSLGQGVEQFF
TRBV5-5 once CASSFTQGATDYEQYF